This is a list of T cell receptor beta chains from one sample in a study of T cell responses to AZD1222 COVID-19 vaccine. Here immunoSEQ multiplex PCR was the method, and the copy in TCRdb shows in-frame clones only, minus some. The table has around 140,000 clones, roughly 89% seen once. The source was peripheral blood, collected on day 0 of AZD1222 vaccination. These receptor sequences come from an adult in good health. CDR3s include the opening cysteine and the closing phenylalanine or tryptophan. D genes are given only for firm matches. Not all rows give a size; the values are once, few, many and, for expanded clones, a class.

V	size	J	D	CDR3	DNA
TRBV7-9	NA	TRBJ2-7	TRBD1	CASSFRQGSSYEQYF	TGTGCCAGCAGCTTCAGACAGGGGAGCTCCTACGAGCAGTACTTC
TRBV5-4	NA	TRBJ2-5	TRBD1	CASSTDRGEETQYF	TGTGCCAGCAGCACGGACAGGGGGGAAGAGACCCAGTACTTC
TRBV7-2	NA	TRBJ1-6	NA	CASSLAFPNEPLHF	TGTGCCAGCAGCTTAGCTTTCCCCAATGAGCCCCTCCACTTT
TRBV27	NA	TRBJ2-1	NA	CASSPQPGHINEQFF	TGTGCCAGCAGTCCTCAACCGGGACATATCAATGAGCAGTTCTTC
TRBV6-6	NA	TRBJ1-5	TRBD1	CASSYQRQGGNQPQHF	TGTGCCAGCAGTTACCAGAGACAGGGGGGCAATCAGCCCCAGCATTTT
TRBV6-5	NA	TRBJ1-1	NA	CASSKTGNTEAFF	TGTGCCAGCAGTAAGACGGGGAACACTGAAGCTTTCTTT
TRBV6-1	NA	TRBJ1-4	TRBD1	CASSESGDSEKLFF	TGTGCCAGCAGTGAATCAGGGGACAGTGAAAAACTGTTTTTT
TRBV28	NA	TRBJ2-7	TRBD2	CASRSAGELSDEQYF	TGTGCCAGCAGGTCAGCGGGAGAGTTGTCTGATGAGCAGTACTTC
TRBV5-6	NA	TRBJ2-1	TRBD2	CASSTPTSGRGYNEQFF	TGTGCCAGCAGCACCCCCACTAGCGGGAGGGGATACAATGAGCAGTTCTTC
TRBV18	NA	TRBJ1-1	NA	CASSPGQGLNTEAFF	TGTGCCAGCTCACCCGGGCAGGGGCTGAACACTGAAGCTTTCTTT
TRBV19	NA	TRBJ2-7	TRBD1	CASSIDGTGALVQYF	TGTGCCAGTAGTATAGATGGGACAGGGGCTCTTGTGCAGTACTTC
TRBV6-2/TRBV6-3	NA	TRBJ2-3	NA	CASSAPGRTDTQYF	TGTGCCAGCAGTGCACCGGGACGGACAGATACGCAGTATTTT
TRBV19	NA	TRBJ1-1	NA	CASSMGLNTEAFF	TGTGCCAGTAGTATGGGTTTGAACACTGAAGCTTTCTTT
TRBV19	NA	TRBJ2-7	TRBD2	CASSSSLAGGYEQYF	TGTGCCAGTAGCAGCAGTCTAGCGGGGGGCTACGAGCAGTACTTC
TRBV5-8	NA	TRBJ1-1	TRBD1	CASSPRDRNTEAFF	TGTGCCAGCAGCCCACGGGACAGGAACACTGAAGCTTTCTTT
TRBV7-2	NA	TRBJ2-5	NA	CASSLAGQSETQYF	TGTGCCAGCAGCTTAGCAGGACAGTCTGAGACCCAGTACTTC
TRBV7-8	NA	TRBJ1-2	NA	CASSLASGIYGYTF	TGTGCCAGCAGCTTAGCTTCAGGAATCTATGGCTACACCTTC
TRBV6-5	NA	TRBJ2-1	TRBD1	CASRRGRGNEQFF	TGTGCCAGCAGGAGGGGGCGCGGAAATGAGCAGTTCTTC
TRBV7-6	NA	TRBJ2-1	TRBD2	CASTEFPGLAGGEQFF	TGTGCCAGCACCGAATTTCCGGGACTAGCGGGAGGGGAGCAGTTCTTC
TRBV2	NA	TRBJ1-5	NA	CASSLSNQPQHF	TGTGCCAGCAGTTTAAGCAATCAGCCCCAGCATTTT
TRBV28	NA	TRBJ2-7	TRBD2	CASTWGGGYEQYF	TGTGCCAGCACTTGGGGGGGTGGATACGAGCAGTACTTC
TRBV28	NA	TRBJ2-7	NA	CASSSVPLNEQYF	TGTGCCAGCAGTTCCGTCCCCCTGAACGAGCAGTACTTC
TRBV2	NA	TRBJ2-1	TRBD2	CASITREAGEQFF	TGTGCCAGCATCACGCGGGAGGCGGGTGAGCAGTTCTTC
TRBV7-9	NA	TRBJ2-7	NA	CASSPNDSYEQYF	TGTGCCAGCAGCCCTAACGACAGCTACGAGCAGTACTTC
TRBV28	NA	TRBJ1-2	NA	CASSLTGLRGYTF	TGTGCCAGCAGTTTAACGGGACTACGTGGCTACACCTTC
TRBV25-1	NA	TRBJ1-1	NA	CASSLEFYTEAFF	TGTGCCAGCAGTCTTGAGTTTTACACTGAAGCTTTCTTT
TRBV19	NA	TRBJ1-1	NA	CASSIRGIHLDGAFF	TGTGCCAGTAGTATCCGGGGCATACATCTTGATGGAGCTTTCTTT
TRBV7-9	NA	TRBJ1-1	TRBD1	CASSLGTGGLYSTEAFF	TGTGCCAGCAGCCTCGGGACAGGGGGGCTGTACAGCACTGAAGCTTTCTTT
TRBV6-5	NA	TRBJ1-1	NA	CASSYSDTEAFF	TGTGCCAGCAGTTACTCCGACACTGAAGCTTTCTTT
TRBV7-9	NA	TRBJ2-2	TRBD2	CASNAAGTYGELFF	TGTGCCAGCAACGCAGCGGGGACGTACGGGGAGCTGTTTTTT
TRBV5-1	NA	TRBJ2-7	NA	CASSRDLSPYEQYF	TGCGCCAGCAGCCGGGACTTGAGCCCCTACGAGCAGTACTTC
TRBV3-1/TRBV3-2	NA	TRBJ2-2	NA	CASSQDAGGMNTGELFF	TGTGCCAGCAGCCAAGATGCTGGCGGGATGAACACCGGGGAGCTGTTTTTT
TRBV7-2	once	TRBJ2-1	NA	CATRLGGPSGDNEQFF	TGTGCCACCCGATTAGGGGGTCCTAGCGGAGACAATGAGCAGTTCTTC
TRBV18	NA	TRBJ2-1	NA	CASRQGRNEQFF	TGTGCCAGCCGGCAGGGGCGGAATGAGCAGTTCTTC
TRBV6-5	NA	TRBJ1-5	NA	CASRMDHSNQPQHF	TGTGCCAGCAGAATGGACCATAGCAATCAGCCCCAGCATTTT
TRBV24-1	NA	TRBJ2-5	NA	CATSSAAETQYF	TGTGCCACCAGTAGCGCGGCGGAGACCCAGTACTTC
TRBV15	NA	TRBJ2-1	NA	CATSSAGRDNEQFF	TGTGCCACCAGCTCGGCGGGAAGGGACAATGAGCAGTTCTTC